Below, 18 T cell receptor beta chains from the same sample are listed, as sequenced in a study of blood T cell repertoires in COVID-19. Profiling relied on immunoSEQ multiplex PCR, and the TCRdb table lists in-frame clones only, not all of them. The repertoire consists of tens of thousands of clones, with about 81% occurring once and the leading ten covering approximately 13%. Sequenced input: peripheral blood. These receptors all stem from a human donor in a cohort sampled during active COVID-19.

The chain couples TRBV15 to TRBJ1-5; tentative D call: TRBD1 (5 bases). This CDR3 comprises 14 residues. CDR1 is LNHNV, CDR2 YYDKDF, per germline (reference sequence). The germline V and J ends were trimmed by 0 bases and 3 bases, with 6 bases remaining between them. The CDR3 region is CATSREGLNQPQHF. The CDR3 region has the DNA TGTGCCACCAGCAGAGAGGGGCTCAATCAGCCCCAGCATTTT.

The CDR3 DNA follows: TGTGCCTGGAAGGGACTAGCGGGGGGTATAAACAATGAGCAGTTCTTC. Its translation: CAWKGLAGGINNEQFF. The chain employs TRBV30 and TRBJ2-1; 15 bases agree with TRBD2. CDR1 and CDR2 from the germline V gene are GTSNPN and SVGIG (reference sequence). The V and J ends lost 4 bases and 5 bases, in that order; junction bases with no gene match: 6. The CDR3 sequence is 16 residues long.

This chain uses TRBV7-3 with TRBJ2-1, with D tentatively TRBD1 (6 bases). The V and J ends lost 2 bases and 2 bases respectively, with 10 bases between them. The CDR3 covers 15 residues. Germline-derived CDR1 and CDR2 are SGHTA and FQGTGA. The CDR3 region has the DNA TGTGCCAGCAGCTTATTTAAGGGGGCCTACAATGAGCAGTTCTTC. This codes for CASSLFKGAYNEQFF.

This chain joins TRBV2 and TRBJ2-7; weak D call: TRBD1 (6 bases). Germline V CDR1 and CDR2: SNHLY, FYNNEI. V lost 7 bases, J lost 6 bases, and 16 bases lay in between. This CDR3 is built from 13 residues. The CDR3 region has the DNA TGTGCCAGCATGCAAGGACAGTGGTTCGAGCAGTACTTC. Translating gives CASMQGQWFEQYF. The full variable domain, in which reference TRBV2 and TRBJ2-7 provide the parts outside the CDR3, is EPEVTQTPSHQVTQMGQEVILRCVPISNHLYFYWYRQILGQKVEFLVSFYNNEISEKSEIFDDQFSVERPDGSNFTLKIRSTKLEDSAMYFCASMQGQWFEQYFGPGTRLTVT.

This chain uses TRBV9 with TRBJ2-3; no reliable D call. The CDR3 contains 14 residues. Per germline, CDR1 SGDLS and CDR2 YYNGEE. The germline V and J ends were trimmed by 4 bases and 10 bases, with 19 bases remaining between them. The chain's CDR3 is CASSSPPDPTPQYF. The CDR3, as DNA: TGTGCCAGCAGCTCCCCACCAGACCCGACTCCGCAGTATTTT.

Comments on this clone: The same CDR3 also results from other DNA sequences found in this sample. The rearrangement links TRBV27 to TRBJ2-1; TRBD2 aligns across 11 bases. The ends lost 4 bases at V and 5 bases at J; junction bases unmatched: 7. CDR1 and CDR2 from the germline V gene are MNHEY and SMNVEV (reference sequence). The CDR3 is 16 amino acids. The CDR3 region is CASSSGRLAGNNEQFF. The CDR3 nucleotides are TGTGCCAGCAGTTCCGGGAGACTAGCGGGGAACAATGAGCAGTTCTTC.

This chain joins TRBV9 and TRBJ2-2; D is possibly TRBD2 (5 bases). This CDR3 has 16 amino acids. Germline assignment: CDR1 SGDLS and CDR2 YYNGEE. The germline V and J ends were trimmed by 4 bases and 0 bases, with 13 bases remaining between them. The CDR3, as DNA: TGTGCCAGCAGCCCCCGCGGTAGCGCGAACACCGGGGAGCTGTTTTTT. This encodes CASSPRGSANTGELFF.

This chain connects TRBV14 to TRBJ2-7; no definite D call. The CDR3 is 13 residues long. V was shortened by 4 bases and J by 3 bases, with 10 bases between the two germline ends. Germline CDR1 and CDR2: SGHDN and FVKESK. CDR3 nucleotides: TGTGCCAGCAGCCCCCTAGGCGGCTACGAGCAGTACTTC. Residues: CASSPLGGYEQYF.

This rearrangement joins TRBV5-1 to TRBJ2-7; 9 bases fit TRBD2. Trimming at V came to 1 base and at J to 0 bases, leaving 2 bases not matched to a gene. This CDR3 contains 15 residues. The germline gives CDR1 SGHRS, CDR2 YFSETQ. The CDR3 reads CASSLSSGVSYEQYF. The CDR3 DNA follows: TGCGCCAGCAGCTTGTCTAGCGGGGTCTCCTACGAGCAGTACTTC.

The chain employs TRBV11-2 and TRBJ2-3; a weak D match, TRBD2 (6 bases). V lost 5 bases to trimming and J lost 6 bases, with 21 bases between them. CDR1 SGHAT and CDR2 FQNNGV come from the germline V gene. CDR3 length: 16 residues. CDR3 protein: CASSPRAGWGFDTQYF. CDR3 nucleotide sequence: TGTGCCAGCAGCCCCCGGGCGGGGTGGGGTTTTGATACGCAGTATTTT.

V gene TRBV7-6 combines with J gene TRBJ2-6; a possible D gene is TRBD1 (5 bases). With 6 bases removed from V and 2 bases from J, the gap between germline ends came to 14 bases. This CDR3 is built from 16 residues. Germline lookup yields CDR1 SGHVS and CDR2 FNYEAQ. The CDR3 is CASRDRPRAGANVLTF. The CDR3 DNA is TGTGCCAGCAGGGATAGGCCCAGGGCTGGGGCCAACGTCCTGACTTTC.

V gene TRBV5-1 combines with J gene TRBJ2-5; possible D gene TRBD2, 6 bases. The germline CDR1 and CDR2 sequences are SGHRS and YFSETQ. The CDR3 loop spans 16 amino acids. Trimming shortened V by 4 bases and J by 4 bases, and 20 bases separated the two germline ends. Here the CDR3 reads CASSVDGGAQTETQYF. The CDR3 coding sequence is TGCGCCAGCAGCGTCGACGGCGGGGCCCAGACAGAGACCCAGTACTTC.

This chain uses TRBV14 with TRBJ2-3, with 11 bases lining up with TRBD2. CDR1 is SGHDN and CDR2 is FVKESK in the germline V gene. Trimming removed 4 bases from V and 2 bases from J; junction bases left unmatched: 5. This CDR3 comprises 16 residues. CDR3 in DNA: TGTGCCAGCAGCCCTCTAGCGGGGGGCACCACAGATACGCAGTATTTT. It encodes CASSPLAGGTTDTQYF.

The gene calls are TRBV24-1 and TRBJ2-2, with a tentative D call TRBD2 (6 bases). CDR3 length equals 14 residues. The V end was cut by 12 bases, the J end by 3 bases, with 16 bases between. Per germline, CDR1 KGHDR and CDR2 SFDVKD. The CDR3 DNA reads TGTGCCCCCCGGAGAGGGGAGGACACCGGGGAGCTGTTTTTT. Translating gives CAPRRGEDTGELFF.

This chain joins TRBV27 and TRBJ2-5; D is ambiguous. Germline loops: CDR1 MNHEY, CDR2 SMNVEV (reference sequence). Deletions cut 5 bases from V and 7 bases from J, with 11 bases between. This CDR3 has 12 residues. The CDR3 region is CASSPNSWTQYF. CDR3 nucleotides: TGTGCCAGCAGTCCCAACTCCTGGACCCAGTACTTC.

The chain recombines TRBV4-3 with TRBJ1-4; D unresolved. The CDR3 contains 17 residues. Germline assignment: CDR1 LGHNA and CDR2 YSLEER. Trimming pared 5 bases from V and 8 bases from J, leaving 24 bases between. CDR3 sequence: CASSAHPSGSEGEKLFF. As DNA, the CDR3 is TGCGCCAGCAGCGCCCACCCTTCGGGGAGCGAAGGGGAAAAACTGTTTTTT.

The chain couples TRBV7-3 to TRBJ2-3, with 14 bases aligning to TRBD2. Germline values: CDR1 SGHTA, CDR2 FQGTGA. The V segment lost 5 bases and the J segment 7 bases; nucleotides outside the gene matches: 11. There are 17 residues in the CDR3. This CDR3 reads CASSQDAGTSGGYTQYF. CDR3 bases: TGTGCCAGCAGCCAAGACGCCGGGACTAGCGGGGGATATACGCAGTATTTT. Using reference TRBV7-3 and TRBJ2-3 for the parts outside the CDR3, the full variable domain is GAGVSQTPSNKVTEKGKYVELRCDPISGHTALYWYRQSLGQGPEFLIYFQGTGAADDSGLPNDRFFAVRPEGSVSTLKIQRTERGDSAVYLCASSQDAGTSGGYTQYFGPGTRLTVL.

This rearrangement joins TRBV7-3 to TRBJ2-3; D call uncertain. Trimming took 5 bases from V and 4 from J, leaving 10 bases between them. The germline V gene encodes CDR1 SGHTA and CDR2 FQGTGA. The CDR3 is 13 residues long. This chain's CDR3 is CASSPAGPDTQYF. The CDR3 DNA reads TGTGCCAGCAGCCCCGCCGGTCCAGATACGCAGTATTTT.